These 21 T cell receptor beta chains were all obtained from the same sample, sequenced in a study of cytomegalovirus exposure and HLA in healthy donors. A multiplex PCR was run with 60 Vbeta primers and 13 Jbeta primers. The assay was immunoSEQ multiplex PCR, and TCRdb's table has in-frame clones only and misses some. The sample lists about 220,000 clones; over 80% were seen once. Sequenced input: PBMCs. The receptors derive from a boy under 10 years old in good health and CMV-seronegative.

V usage is TRBV13 and J usage is TRBJ2-7; weak D call: TRBD1 (5 bases). V lost 5 bases and J 2 bases, leaving 10 bases between the germline ends. This CDR3 spans 13 amino acids. Germline V lookup: CDR1 PRHDT, CDR2 FYEKMQ (reference sequence). CDR3: CASSPQGTYEQYF. CDR3 bases: TGTGCCAGCAGCCCCCAGGGCACCTACGAGCAGTACTTC.

The chain employs TRBV5-6 and TRBJ1-1; D uncertain. CDR3 length equals 16 residues. Trimming stripped 2 bases from V and 3 bases from J, with 17 bases between. Germline V gives CDR1 SGHDT, CDR2 YYEEEE. The CDR3 reads CASSFMDSDWDTEAFF. The CDR3 coding sequence is TGTGCCAGCAGCTTCATGGACTCTGATTGGGACACTGAAGCTTTCTTT.

V and J are TRBV27 and TRBJ2-7, with 11 bases fitting TRBD1. The V segment lost 6 bases and the J segment 3 bases; nucleotides outside the gene matches: 7. The germline V gene has CDR1 MNHEY and CDR2 SMNVEV (reference sequence). This CDR3 region has 15 residues. CDR3: CASRGRTGGLYEQYF. CDR3 coding DNA: TGTGCCAGCAGGGGAAGGACAGGGGGCCTCTACGAGCAGTACTTC.

The V and J genes are TRBV7-9 and TRBJ2-1; tentatively, D is TRBD1 (5 bases). Germline CDR1 is SEHNR and CDR2 is FQNEAQ (reference sequence). This CDR3 is built from 14 residues. Trimming took 0 bases from V and 5 from J, leaving 8 bases between them. The CDR3 region has the DNA TGTGCCAGCAGCTTAGCTAGGGGAAACAATGAGCAGTTCTTC. Its translation: CASSLARGNNEQFF.

This chain uses TRBV27 with TRBJ2-2; 9 bases line up with TRBD1. J lost 3 bases, V lost 5 bases, and 13 bases had no gene match. Germline loops: CDR1 MNHEY, CDR2 SMNVEV (reference sequence). The CDR3 length is 18 residues. The CDR3 loop reads CASSPSWGQGRYTGELFF. For the CDR3, the DNA is TGTGCCAGCAGTCCTTCCTGGGGACAGGGAAGGTACACCGGGGAGCTGTTTTTT.

The sample holds a few counts of this clone. The chain has TRBV10-1 and TRBJ1-4, with 10 bases identical to TRBD1. J lost 6 bases, V lost 3 bases, and 7 bases had no gene match. CDR3 length: 16 amino acids. Germline CDR1 is WNHNN and CDR2 is SYGVQD (reference sequence). The CDR3 is CASSDPGTGVDEKLFF. The CDR3 DNA reads as TGCGCCAGCAGTGATCCCGGGACAGGGGTAGATGAAAAACTGTTTTTT.

The rearrangement links TRBV30 to TRBJ2-3; TRBD2 matches at 9 bases. There are 16 residues in the CDR3. The junction had 10 bases not matched to a gene; V was cut back by 0 bases and J by 6 bases. Germline-derived CDR1 and CDR2 are GTSNPN and SVGIG (reference sequence). CDR3: CAWSVGLAGPRDTQYF. The DNA of the CDR3 is TGTGCCTGGAGTGTAGGTCTAGCGGGGCCTAGGGATACGCAGTATTTT.

This rearrangement joins TRBV11-2 to TRBJ2-7; TRBD1 matches 10 bases. This CDR3 comprises 17 residues. Germline CDR1 is SGHAT and CDR2 is FQNNGV. V was clipped by 5 bases and J by 7 bases; unmatched bases: 17. The CDR3 DNA follows: TGTGCCAGCAGCACCCTAGGAGGGGACAGGGGCACTTGGGAGCAGTACTTC. Its protein is CASSTLGGDRGTWEQYF. Complete variable domain (other parts from reference TRBV11-2 and TRBJ2-7): EAGVAQSPRYKIIEKRQSVAFWCNPISGHATLYWYQQILGQGPKLLIQFQNNGVVDDSQLPKDRFSAERLKGVDSTLKIQPAKLEDSAVYLCASSTLGGDRGTWEQYFGPGTRLTVT.

The gene calls are TRBV27 and TRBJ2-7, with 7 nucleotides matching TRBD1. Trimming at V came to 5 bases and at J to 3 bases, leaving 7 bases not matched to a gene. The CDR3 runs to 14 residues. Germline CDR1 and CDR2: MNHEY and SMNVEV (reference sequence). This CDR3 is CASSPGTANYEQYF. In DNA form, the CDR3 reads TGTGCCAGCAGTCCCGGGACAGCAAACTACGAGCAGTACTTC.

The chain employs TRBV4-2 and TRBJ2-5; 16 positions agree with TRBD2. Germline V lookup: CDR1 LGHNA, CDR2 YNFKEQ. V shed 4 bases and J 7 bases; nucleotides not matched to a gene: 6. This CDR3 contains 16 residues. CDR3 sequence reads: CASSRGTSGREGTQYF. The CDR3 DNA sequence: TGTGCCAGCAGCCGCGGGACTAGCGGGAGGGAAGGGACCCAGTACTTC.

This chain connects TRBV13 to TRBJ1-2; tentatively, D is TRBD1 (6 bases). Per germline, CDR1 PRHDT and CDR2 FYEKMQ (reference sequence). The CDR3 contains 17 residues. Trimming left V 4 bases short and J 8 bases short, with 26 bases between. CDR3 sequence reads: CASSYNLRTVRFEGYTF. In DNA form, the CDR3 reads TGTGCCAGCAGCTATAATCTGAGGACAGTGCGATTCGAAGGCTACACCTTC.

The V and J genes are TRBV27 and TRBJ2-7; 7 bases are a match to TRBD2. This CDR3 is built from 15 residues. Trimming at V came to 4 bases and at J to 4 bases, leaving 10 bases not matched to a gene. Germline CDR1 reads MNHEY; CDR2 reads SMNVEV (reference sequence). CDR3 protein: CASSWREGPGYEQYF. The CDR3 region has the DNA TGTGCCAGCAGTTGGAGGGAGGGCCCGGGGTACGAGCAGTACTTC.

The chain recombines TRBV29-1 with TRBJ1-2; maybe TRBD1 (6 bases). Germline V CDR1 and CDR2: SQVTM, ANQGSEA. Trimming removed 5 bases from V and 5 bases from J, with 12 bases in between. The CDR3 is made up of 12 amino acids. The CDR3 is CSVLQGEYGYTF. The CDR3 DNA reads TGCAGCGTTCTACAGGGCGAGTATGGCTACACCTTC.

The chain carries TRBV6-1 and TRBJ2-5; TRBD2 matches at 8 bases. The DNA end is more similar to TRBJ2-7, so the J call may be wrong. CDR3 length: 16 amino acids. Germline assignment: CDR1 MNHNS and CDR2 SASEGT. CDR3 sequence: CASREYRAGGSYEQYF. DNA for the CDR3: TGTGCCAGCAGGGAATATAGGGCGGGAGGATCCTACGAGCAGTACTTC.

The genes are TRBV7-9 and TRBJ1-4; D is uncertain. CDR3 length equals 17 residues. V was shortened by 0 bases and J by 2 bases, with 13 bases between the two germline ends. Germline loops: CDR1 SEHNR, CDR2 FQNEAQ (reference sequence). The CDR3 DNA sequence: TGTGCCAGCAGCTTAGCGCGAGGCGGCGGGACTAATGAAAAACTGTTTTTT. Protein product: CASSLARGGGTNEKLFF. Drawing the rest from reference TRBV7-9 and TRBJ1-4, the complete variable domain is DTGVSQNPRHKITKRGQNVTFRCDPISEHNRLYWYRQTLGQGPEFLTYFQNEAQLEKSRLLSDRFSAERPKGSFSTLEIQRTEQGDSAMYLCASSLARGGGTNEKLFFGSGTQLSVL.

This chain joins TRBV2 and TRBJ2-1; D unresolved. Trimming removed 3 bases at V and 0 bases at J, with 9 bases between. Germline V gives CDR1 SNHLY, CDR2 FYNNEI. The CDR3 has 15 amino acids. CDR3 nucleotide sequence: TGTGCCAGCAGTGAGGAACAGAGCTCCTACAATGAGCAGTTCTTC. Amino acids: CASSEEQSSYNEQFF.

This clone came up a few times. This sequence joins TRBV6-5 and TRBJ2-7, with 8 bases identical to TRBD2. Germline-derived CDR1 and CDR2 are MNHEY and SVGAGI. The CDR3 consists of 15 residues. V lost 0 bases, J lost 3 bases, and 4 bases stayed unmatched. In nucleotides, the CDR3 is TGTGCCAGCAGTTACTCCAGCGGGAGAGGCTACGAGCAGTACTTC. Its translation is CASSYSSGRGYEQYF.

A note on this clone: Other DNA variants within this sample encode the same CDR3. V usage is TRBV19 and J usage is TRBJ1-1; D not certain. The CDR3 sequence is 13 residues long. Trimming cost V 3 bases and J 0 bases, with 5 bases left between them. Germline assignment: CDR1 LNHDA and CDR2 SQIVND (reference sequence). The CDR3 loop is CASSMAVNTEAFF. The CDR3 DNA sequence: TGTGCCAGTAGTATGGCCGTGAACACTGAAGCTTTCTTT.

V and J are TRBV5-1 and TRBJ2-7; perhaps TRBD1 as D (5 bases). CDR3 size: 13 residues. V was pared by 3 bases and J by 3 bases, with 10 bases between. CDR1 is SGHRS and CDR2 is YFSETQ in the germline V gene. CDR3 nucleotides: TGCGCCAGCAGCTCGACAGACAACTACGAGCAGTACTTC. Translating it yields CASSSTDNYEQYF. The variable domain in full, completed from reference TRBV5-1 and TRBJ2-7, reads KAGVTQTPRYLIKTRGQQVTLSCSPISGHRSVSWYQQTPGQGLQFLFEYFSETQRNKGNFPGRFSGRQFSNSRSEMNVSTLELGDSALYLCASSSTDNYEQYFGPGTRLTVT.

The CDR3 loop reads CASSPGNYEQYF. CDR3 DNA: TGTGCCAGCAGCCCGGGAAATTACGAGCAGTACTTC. The rearrangement links TRBV13 to TRBJ2-5; tentatively, D is TRBD2 (5 bases). TRBJ2-7 matches the DNA end more closely, so the J call is doubtful. Germline CDR1 PRHDT, CDR2 FYEKMQ (reference sequence). This CDR3 region has 12 residues.

V and J are TRBV9 and TRBJ2-2; 10 bases line up with TRBD2. Trimming cost V 4 bases and J 2 bases; bases outside gene matches: 8. CDR1 is SGDLS and CDR2 is YYNGEE in the germline V gene. The CDR3 is made up of 17 amino acids. Here the CDR3 DNA reads TGTGCCAGCAGCCGGGGGGGACTAGCGATCAACACCGGGGAGCTGTTTTTT. It encodes CASSRGGLAINTGELFF.